This TCR beta chain was observed in a study of shared clonotypes between healthy human individuals. Study at large: Per donor, CD8 memory used one plate, CD8 naive used two, CD4 memory used three and CD4 naive used three.

The method was immunoSEQ multiplex PCR; TCRdb's version includes in-frame clones alone and lacks a portion of them. This table has 2 million to 2.5 million clones, more than 90% appearing once. This TCR was recovered from a man between 18 and 35 years old in good health. What was sequenced was naive CD4+ T cells sorted from blood. This sample's subset: CD45RA+ positively selected.

The CDR3 region is CASSLETPHPNSPLHF. Here the CDR3 DNA reads TGCGCCAGCAGCTTGGAAACACCACACCCTAATTCACCCCTCCACTTT. V and J are TRBV5-1 and TRBJ1-6; D is ambiguous. This CDR3 has 16 amino acids. Germline CDR1 and CDR2: SGHRS and YFSETQ. Trimming took 0 bases from V and 6 from J, leaving 13 bases between them.